This entry is about one T cell receptor beta chain. No antigen is known for it. The data are from a study of cytomegalovirus exposure and HLA in healthy donors. Findings of the study overall: Across donors, most TCRs were seen rarely, yet some public ones were widespread.

PCR used 60 Vbeta primers and 13 Jbeta primers. Some clones are missing from TCRdb's copy, which holds only in-frame ones; the method was immunoSEQ multiplex PCR. The sample has 130,000 to 150,000 clones; over 60% are singletons. Per the germline V gene, CDR1 is SNHLY and CDR2 is FYNNEI. This CDR3 contains 13 residues. Trimming stripped 6 bases from V and 1 base from J, with 9 bases between. This chain links TRBV2 with TRBJ2-5, with a possible D match to TRBD2 (6 bases). The source of this sequence is a man between 35 and 55 years old in good health and CMV-seropositive. Sequencing was done on a sample of PBMCs. The CDR3 bases are TGTGCCAGCAGAACTAGCCCCCAAGAGACCCAGTACTTC. Its translation is CASRTSPQETQYF.